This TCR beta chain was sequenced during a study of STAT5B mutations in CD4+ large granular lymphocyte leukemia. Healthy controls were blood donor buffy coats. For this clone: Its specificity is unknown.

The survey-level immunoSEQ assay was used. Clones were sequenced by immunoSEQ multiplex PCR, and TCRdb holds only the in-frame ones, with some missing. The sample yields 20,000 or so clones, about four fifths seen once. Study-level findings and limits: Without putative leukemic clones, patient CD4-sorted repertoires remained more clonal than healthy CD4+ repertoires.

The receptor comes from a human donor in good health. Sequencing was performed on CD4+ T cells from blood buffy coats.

CDR3 in DNA: TGTGCCAGCCGCGATTTTCAGGTGAACACTGAAGCTTTCTTT. Residues: CASRDFQVNTEAFF. The chain carries TRBV2 and TRBJ1-1, with D unresolved. Germline V gives CDR1 SNHLY, CDR2 FYNNEI. Trimming cost V 8 bases and J 0 bases, with 13 bases left between them. The CDR3 totals 14 residues.